This T cell receptor beta chain was found in a study of blood T cell repertoires in COVID-19. Study as a whole: The samples span acute and convalescent COVID-19 from the United States, Italy and Spain.

Original data processing: Estimated nucleated cell counts came from reference gene primer amplification. The assay was immunoSEQ multiplex PCR, and TCRdb's table has in-frame clones only and misses some. D and trimming come from the DNA, and the V and J calls and clone size come from that table. The profile shows about 360,000 clones, 70% to 90% of them singletons. This clone was detected only once. Followed longitudinally, the Seattle patients had been enrolled during active infection. The V gene's germline CDR1 is LGHNA and CDR2 YNFKEQ. The V end lost 2 bases, the J end lost 1 base, and 14 bases lay between the germline ends. This CDR3 is 17 amino acids long.

The chain is built from TRBV4-2 and TRBJ2-2, with D maybe TRBD2 (7 bases). The sample taken for sequencing was peripheral blood. The receptor was derived from a woman aged 60-70 years with COVID-19, enrolled during active disease. CDR3 residues: CASSQPAGAKNTGELFF. The CDR3 nucleotides read TGTGCCAGCAGCCAACCGGCGGGGGCCAAGAACACCGGGGAGCTGTTTTTT.